Listed below are T cell receptor beta chains from one sample, sequenced in a study of blood T cells in healthy people across ages. TCRdb recomputed calls from the 5' RACE reads with MiXCR, one row per CDR3 protein. The repertoire includes 1.5 million to 1.8 million distinct CDR3 sequences, about 42% of them detected once, and approximately 4.1% sits in the top ten. Material for sequencing was blood. The receptors were sampled from a woman between 18 and 29 years old in good health. Each CDR3 is given with its conserved first and last residue. The order of the fields is V gene, CDR3 length, J gene, clone size, D gene, CDR3 protein, CDR3 DNA. D genes are given only for firm matches. Only part of the rows carry a size: once, few, many, or a class if the clone is expanded.

>TRBV20-1|15|TRBJ2-4|NA|TRBD1
CSAPTGGVAKNIQYF
TGCAGTGCGCCGACAGGGGGGGTAGCCAAAAACATTCAGTACTTC
>TRBV7-2|16|TRBJ1-6|NA|NA
CASSLVRGFYNSPLHF
TGTGCCAGCAGCTTAGTCCGGGGCTTCTATAATTCACCCCTCCACTTT
>TRBV27|15|TRBJ1-4|many|NA
CASSPRGSGNEKLFF
TGTGCCAGCAGTCCGAGGGGGTCGGGTAATGAAAAACTGTTTTTT
>TRBV2|13|TRBJ2-7|NA|TRBD1
CASSLRDRSEQYF
TGTGCCAGCAGCCTCCGGGACAGAAGCGAGCAGTACTTC
>TRBV4-2|16|TRBJ2-1|once|TRBD2
CASSQDRGGAPNEQFF
TGTGCCAGCAGCCAAGACCGGGGGGGAGCTCCCAATGAGCAGTTCTTC
>TRBV2|15|TRBJ2-7|NA|TRBD2
CASSALARSYNEQYF
TGTGCCAGCAGCGCACTAGCGCGCTCCTACAATGAGCAGTACTTC
>TRBV7-2|12|TRBJ1-1|NA|NA
CASSLGAVEAFF
TGTGCCAGCAGCCTGGGCGCGGTGGAAGCTTTCTTT
>TRBV7-2|16|TRBJ2-3|NA|TRBD2
CASSPSAGGRRDTQYF
TGTGCCAGCAGCCCTAGTGCGGGCGGGAGGAGAGATACGCAGTATTTT
>TRBV4-3|13|TRBJ2-7|few|NA
CASSPWRSYEQYF
TGCGCCAGCAGCCCCTGGAGATCCTACGAGCAGTACTTC
>TRBV6-5|13|TRBJ2-7|NA|NA
CASSCSMGGEQYF
TGTGCCAGCAGTTGCTCGATGGGCGGCGAGCAGTACTTC
>TRBV27|17|TRBJ1-1|NA|NA
CASSLFSISRTNTEAFF
TGTGCCAGCAGTTTATTCTCCATCAGTCGGACTAACACTGAAGCTTTCTTT
>TRBV5-1|16|TRBJ2-5|NA|TRBD2
CASSLVLAGASETQYF
TGCGCCAGCAGCTTGGTTCTAGCGGGAGCTTCGGAGACCCAGTACTTC
>TRBV25-1|14|TRBJ1-1|many|TRBD1
CASSVGTGGQEAFF
TGTGCCAGCAGTGTCGGGACAGGGGGCCAGGAAGCTTTCTTT
>TRBV13|15|TRBJ2-3|few|TRBD1
CASSEGQGPTDTQYF
TGTGCCAGCAGCGAGGGACAGGGGCCCACAGATACGCAGTATTTT
>TRBV20-1|14|TRBJ2-1|few|NA
CSARSSRTFWEQFF
TGCAGTGCCCGATCTAGCAGAACCTTTTGGGAGCAGTTCTTC